The 10 T cell receptor beta chains presented below share a single source sample, sequenced in a study of spatial heterogeneity in lung cancer. TCRdb passed the 5' RACE reads through MiXCR, listing each CDR3 protein once. Of tens of thousands of distinct CDR3 sequences in the sample, around 5.2% were seen once. Described time point: sample taken at primary tumor resection. Whole RNA, which was extracted from tumor, nontumor lung tissue or frozen PBMC, was sequenced without any cell sorting. The specimen comprised PBMCs, sampled at surgery. The receptors come from a male donor with early-stage non-small cell lung cancer.

The table lists this clonotype with many counts. The gene calls are TRBV7-2 and TRBJ1-2, with TRBD1 matching 7 bases. The CDR3 is 15 residues long. The J segment lost 4 bases and the V segment lost 2 bases, leaving 7 bases of the junction unmatched. In germline, CDR1 is SGHTA, CDR2 FQGNSA. The CDR3 DNA is TGTGCCAGCAGCTTACCCCCGACAGGGAGCTATGGCTACACCTTC. This translates into CASSLPPTGSYGYTF.

This clonotype has only a few counts. The gene calls are TRBV3-1 and TRBJ1-2, with 8 bases fitting TRBD1. The trim removed 2 bases at V and 2 bases at J, leaving 4 bases unmatched. CDR1 LGHDT and CDR2 YNNKEL come from the germline V gene (reference sequence). The CDR3 extends over 15 amino acids. The CDR3 nucleotides are TGTGCCAGCAGCCAATTGAGGACAGGGAACTATGGCTACACCTTC. Protein sequence: CASSQLRTGNYGYTF.

The V gene is TRBV23-1, the J gene TRBJ2-7; 8 bases line up with TRBD1. TRBV23-1 is labeled an ORF, and its function is uncertain. V shed 0 bases and J 3 bases; nucleotides not matched to a gene: 10. This CDR3 is 17 amino acids long. CDR3 sequence reads: CASSQSLTTGEIYEQYF. CDR3 DNA sequence: TGCGCCAGCAGTCAATCTCTAACGACAGGGGAGATCTACGAGCAGTACTTC.

This clonotype was seen ten or more times. The V call is TRBV7-3, the J call TRBJ1-5; 8 positions match TRBD1. From germline, CDR1 is SGHTA and CDR2 FQGTGA. V lost 3 bases to trimming and J lost 5 bases; unmatched junction nucleotides: 9. This CDR3 has 16 amino acids. The CDR3 sequence is CASSLGAGGAHQPQHF. CDR3 DNA sequence: TGTGCCAGCAGCTTGGGCGCAGGGGGCGCACATCAGCCCCAGCATTTT.

In this sample, this clonotype turned up many times. The V gene is TRBV7-2, the J gene TRBJ2-4; D might be TRBD2 (5 bases). The CDR3 length is 16 residues. Trimming took off 5 bases at V and 0 bases at J, with 14 bases between the two ends. Germline lookup yields CDR1 SGHTA and CDR2 FQGNSA. The CDR3 bases are TGTGCCAGCAGCCTTGGACTGAATATAGCCAAAAACATTCAGTACTTC. It yields the protein CASSLGLNIAKNIQYF. Full variable domain (remainder filled in from reference TRBV7-2 and TRBJ2-4): GAGVSQSPSNKVTEKGKDVELRCDPISGHTALYWYRQSLGQGLEFLIYFQGNSAPDKSGLPSDRFSAERTGGSVSTLTIQRTQQEDSAVYLCASSLGLNIAKNIQYFGAGTRLSVL.

The table lists this clonotype with many counts. CDR3 region: CASSLPGGELFF. The CDR3 region has the DNA TGCGCCAGCAGCCTCCCGGGCGGGGAGCTGTTTTTT. This chain links TRBV5-1 with TRBJ2-2; no reliable D call. The CDR3 totals 12 residues. Deletions cut 4 bases from V and 7 bases from J, with 8 bases between. CDR1 is SGHRS and CDR2 is YFSETQ in the germline V gene.

This clonotype has a count of ten or more. The J gene is TRBJ2-3, the V gene TRBV7-3; D uncertain. This CDR3 is 11 amino acids long. V was cut by 11 bases and J by 2 bases, with 8 bases left in between. Per the germline V gene, CDR1 is SGHTA and CDR2 is FQGTGA. The CDR3 DNA follows: TGTGCCCCCACCCCCACAGATACGCAGTATTTT. Translation: CAPTPTDTQYF.

There are many counts of this clonotype. The chain carries TRBV7-8 and TRBJ2-1, with D possibly being TRBD1 (5 bases). Germline CDR1 and CDR2: SGHVS and FQNEAQ. V dropped 2 bases and J dropped 5 bases, with 16 bases sitting between them. The CDR3 is 16 residues long. The CDR3 DNA is TGTGCCAGCAGCTTACAGGGATCGGCAGGGCACAATGAGCAGTTCTTC. It is translated as CASSLQGSAGHNEQFF.

This clonotype was found a few times. The chain uses TRBV3-1 and TRBJ2-1, with 7 positions matching TRBD1. The CDR3 sequence is 13 residues long. After removal of 3 bases from V and 7 bases from J, the junction contained 3 bases not matched to a gene. Germline-derived CDR1 and CDR2 are LGHDT and YNNKEL (reference sequence). The CDR3 nucleotides are TGTGCCAGCAGCCAGCCGACAGGGAATGAGCAGTTCTTC. It is translated as CASSQPTGNEQFF.

This clonotype was seen at least ten times. The chain uses TRBV29-1 and TRBJ2-1; D not certain. The germline V gene has CDR1 SQVTM and CDR2 ANQGSEA. The CDR3 runs 13 residues. Trimming left V 6 bases short and J 4 bases short, with 13 bases between. The CDR3 loop is CSVRSGRYNEQFF. CDR3 nucleotide sequence: TGCAGCGTACGGTCCGGACGTTACAATGAGCAGTTCTTC.